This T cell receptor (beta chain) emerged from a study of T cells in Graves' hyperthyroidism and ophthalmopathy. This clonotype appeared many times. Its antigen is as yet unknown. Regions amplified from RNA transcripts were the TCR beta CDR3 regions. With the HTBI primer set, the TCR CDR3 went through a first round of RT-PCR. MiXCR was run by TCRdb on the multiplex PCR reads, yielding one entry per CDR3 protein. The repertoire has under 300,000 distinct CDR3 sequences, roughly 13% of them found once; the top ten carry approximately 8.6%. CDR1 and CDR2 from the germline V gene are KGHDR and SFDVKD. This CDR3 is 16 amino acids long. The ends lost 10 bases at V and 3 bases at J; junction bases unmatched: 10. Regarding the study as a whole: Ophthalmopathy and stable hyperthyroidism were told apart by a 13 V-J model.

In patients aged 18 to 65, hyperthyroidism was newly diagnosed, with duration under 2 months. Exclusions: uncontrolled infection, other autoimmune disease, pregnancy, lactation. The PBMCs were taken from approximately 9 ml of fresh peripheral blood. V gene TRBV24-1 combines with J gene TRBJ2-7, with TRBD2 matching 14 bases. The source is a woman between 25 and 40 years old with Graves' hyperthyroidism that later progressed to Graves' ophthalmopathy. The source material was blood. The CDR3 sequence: CATAGRGTSGSYEQYF. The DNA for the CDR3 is TGTGCCACAGCCGGTAGGGGGACTAGCGGGAGCTACGAGCAGTACTTC.